These T cell receptor beta chains were read from a single sample in a study of neurological immune-mediated disorders. Using its own MiXCR run on the 5' RACE reads, TCRdb lists one record per CDR3 protein. Seen here are approximately 82,000 distinct CDR3 sequences, roughly 2.6% observed once, and the top ten hold roughly 1.2%. What was sequenced was PBMCs. These receptors were taken from a woman in her twenties or thirties with multiple sclerosis. Both conserved end residues are part of each CDR3. Size is stated for part of the rows, as once, few or many counts, or as a class when the clone is expanded.

TRBV7-9,many,CASTLGGGMVEYEQYF
TRBV7-9,many,CATHGLAPTDTQYF
TRBV5-1,many,CASNFQGGAEAFF
TRBV20-1,many,CSARDPASGDNTGELFF
TRBV7-9,many,CASSSGTSGRVYEQYF
TRBV20-1,many,CSATRQSYEQYF
TRBV11-2,many,CASGGTGVHEQYF
TRBV11-2,many,CASSLLGGKGEKLFF
TRBV6-2/TRBV6-3,many,CASSDWGNTEAFF
TRBV29-1,many,CSVQGSPSGNTIYF
TRBV27,many,CASSPGQGRLGGYTF
TRBV5-1,many,CASSLATGNEQFF
TRBV7-2,many,CASSLVGGRLDTQYF
TRBV20-1,many,CSAGTVNNEQFF
TRBV7-2,many,CASSFLADTQYF
TRBV7-6,many,CASSPVGGPDTQYF
TRBV19,many,CASRSTTAYGYTF
TRBV5-1,many,CASSPGQSTDTQYF
TRBV6-5,few,CASSQTGKINYGYTF
TRBV4-3,many,CASSQERTGQTKQYF
TRBV12-3/TRBV12-4,many,CASSPPGFRGYTF
TRBV5-1,many,CASSLEVNTDTQYF
TRBV6-4,many,CASSAQGESTDTQYF
TRBV5-1,many,CASSLGSGSSYEQYF
TRBV5-8,many,CASAGPSGYGYTF
TRBV6-5,many,CASSYSGTGDYEQYF
TRBV5-6,many,CASSTLEGGILTYNEQFF
TRBV30,NA,CACGRRVTGENTEAFF
TRBV7-6,few,CASSLGGGVPNEQFF
TRBV28,many,CASREWIAGPSDEQFF
TRBV5-1,many,CASSLGSDTEAFF
TRBV3-1,many,CASSQTATGVLNEQYF
TRBV10-3,many,CAISESWGDNTEAFF
TRBV3-1,many,CASSQDRAGPTNEKLFF
TRBV9,many,CASSVEAVNQPQHF
TRBV7-9,many,CASSPTPRSDTQYF
TRBV15,many,CATSRETGAITEAFF
TRBV5-1,many,CASSLGGSSYNEQFF
TRBV10-3,many,CAISGVGDTQYF
TRBV27,many,CASTNTDTQYF
TRBV12-3/TRBV12-4,many,CASTPTSGYNEQFF
TRBV12-3/TRBV12-4,many,CASSPFRGEIVDTQYF
TRBV29-1,NA,CSVEDRGTYEQYF
TRBV20-1,many,CSARRRSTWSDTQYF
TRBV18,many,CASSPYYERATDTQYF
TRBV29-1,many,CSVESYTF